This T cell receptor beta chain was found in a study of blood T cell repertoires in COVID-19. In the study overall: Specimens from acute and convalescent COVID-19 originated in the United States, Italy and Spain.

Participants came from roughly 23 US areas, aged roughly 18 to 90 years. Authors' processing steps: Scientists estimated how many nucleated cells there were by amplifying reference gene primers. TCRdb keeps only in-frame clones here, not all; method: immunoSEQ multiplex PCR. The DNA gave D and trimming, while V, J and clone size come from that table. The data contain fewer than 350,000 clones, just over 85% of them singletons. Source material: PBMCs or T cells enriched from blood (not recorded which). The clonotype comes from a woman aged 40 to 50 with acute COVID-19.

CDR3 in amino acids: CASSLVGGVSTDTQYF. For the CDR3, the DNA is TGCGCCAGCAGCTTGGTAGGCGGGGTGAGCACAGATACGCAGTATTTT. This chain links TRBV5-1 with TRBJ2-3; D is perhaps TRBD2 (6 bases). The germline V gene encodes CDR1 SGHRS and CDR2 YFSETQ. Deletions cut 0 bases from V and 0 bases from J, with 11 bases between. The CDR3 sequence is 16 residues long.